This TCR beta chain is drawn from a study of vaccination effects on CD4 cells after COVID-19. Before any sequencing was done, the ViraFEST assay used viral peptide pools to expand antigen-specific CD4+ T cells. Cultured cells yielded isolated CD4+ T cells after roughly 11 days. All study participants received two doses of BNT162b2 or mRNA-1273 vaccine. Each well held about 2 million PBMC cultured with about 9.9 ug/ml peptides and roughly 9.7 IU/ml IL-2. This clone appeared a few times. Its antigen is as yet unknown. V shed 5 bases and J 5 bases; nucleotides not matched to a gene: 5. The CDR3 extends over 14 amino acids. From germline, CDR1 is SGHTA and CDR2 FQGNSA. The protocol was immunoSEQ multiplex PCR, while the TCRdb copy is restricted to in-frame clones and leaves out a portion. The sample shows 67,000 or so clones, approximately 81% of them seen only once.

The clonotype was recovered from a human donor who received a COVID-19 vaccine. Specimen: CD4+ T cells from PBMCs cultured with HCoV-229E spike peptides, collected after COVID-19 vaccination. The J gene is TRBJ2-1, the V gene TRBV7-2, with 8 bases matching TRBD1. The CDR3, as DNA: TGTGCCAGCAGCCCCGGACAGGGCCACAATGAGCAGTTCTTC. Its protein product is CASSPGQGHNEQFF.